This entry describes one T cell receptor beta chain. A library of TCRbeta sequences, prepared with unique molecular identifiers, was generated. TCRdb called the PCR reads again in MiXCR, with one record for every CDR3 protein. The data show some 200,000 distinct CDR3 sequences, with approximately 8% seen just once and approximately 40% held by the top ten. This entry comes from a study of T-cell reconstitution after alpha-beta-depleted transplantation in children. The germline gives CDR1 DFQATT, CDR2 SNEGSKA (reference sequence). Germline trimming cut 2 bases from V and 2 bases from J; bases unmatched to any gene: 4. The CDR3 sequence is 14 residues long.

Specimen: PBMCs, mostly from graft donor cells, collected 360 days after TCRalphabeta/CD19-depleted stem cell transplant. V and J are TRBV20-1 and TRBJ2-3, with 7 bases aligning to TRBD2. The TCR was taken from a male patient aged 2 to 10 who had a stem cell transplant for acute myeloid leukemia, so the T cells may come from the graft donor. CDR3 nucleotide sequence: TGCAGTGCTAGACTAGCGGAGAACACAGATACGCAGTATTTT. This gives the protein CSARLAENTDTQYF.